This TCR beta chain emerged from a study of T cell responses to AZD1222 COVID-19 vaccine. Study-wide findings and caveats: At baseline, just 5 or 6 AZD1222 recipients tested seropositive. Repertoire samples came only from after the peak T cell response.

V was shortened by 3 bases and J by 7 bases, with 12 bases between the two germline ends. The germline CDR1 and CDR2 sequences are KGHSH and LQKENI. The CDR3 covers 13 residues. Note on this clone: The antigen is not known.

Assay: immunoSEQ multiplex PCR; the TCRdb copy retains only in-frame clones and omits some. The table shows 150,000 to 250,000 clones, with approximately 93% occurring only once. The source was peripheral blood, collected 28 days after the second AZD1222 dose. This TCR was sampled from an adult who received the AZD1222 COVID-19 vaccine. J is TRBJ1-1 and V is TRBV18; possibly TRBD1 for D (5 bases). Here the CDR3 DNA reads TGTGCCAGCTCACCGAGATCGGGACTTGAAGCTTTCTTT. Residues: CASSPRSGLEAFF.